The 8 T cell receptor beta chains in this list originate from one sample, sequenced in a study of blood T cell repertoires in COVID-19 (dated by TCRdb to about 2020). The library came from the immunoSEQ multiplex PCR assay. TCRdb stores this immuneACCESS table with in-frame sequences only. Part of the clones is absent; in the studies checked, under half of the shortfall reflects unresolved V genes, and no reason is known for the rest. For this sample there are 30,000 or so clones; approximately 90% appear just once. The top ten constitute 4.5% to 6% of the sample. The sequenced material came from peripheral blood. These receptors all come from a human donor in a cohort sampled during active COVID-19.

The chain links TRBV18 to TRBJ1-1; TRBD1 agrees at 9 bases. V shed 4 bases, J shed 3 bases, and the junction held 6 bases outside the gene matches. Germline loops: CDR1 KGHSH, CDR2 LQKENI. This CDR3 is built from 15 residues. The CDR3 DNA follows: TGTGCCAGCTCACGAAGACAGGGGGACGACACTGAAGCTTTCTTT. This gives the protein CASSRRQGDDTEAFF.

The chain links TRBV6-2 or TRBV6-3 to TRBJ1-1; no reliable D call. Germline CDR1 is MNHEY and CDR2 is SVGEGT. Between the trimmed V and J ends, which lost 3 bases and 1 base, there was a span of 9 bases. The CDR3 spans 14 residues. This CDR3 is CASSYFGRNTEAFF. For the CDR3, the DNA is TGTGCCAGCAGTTATTTCGGGAGGAACACTGAAGCTTTCTTT.

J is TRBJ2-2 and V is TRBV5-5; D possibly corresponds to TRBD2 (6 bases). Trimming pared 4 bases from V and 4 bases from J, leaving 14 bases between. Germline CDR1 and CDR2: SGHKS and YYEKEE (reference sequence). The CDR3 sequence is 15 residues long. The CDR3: CASSDFPSATGELFF. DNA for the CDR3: TGTGCCAGCAGCGATTTCCCTAGCGCCACCGGGGAGCTGTTTTTT.

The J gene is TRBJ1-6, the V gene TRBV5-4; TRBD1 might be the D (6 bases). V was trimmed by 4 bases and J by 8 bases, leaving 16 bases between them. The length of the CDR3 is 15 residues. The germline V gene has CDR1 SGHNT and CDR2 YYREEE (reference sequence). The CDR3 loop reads CASSPTGGYDSPLHF. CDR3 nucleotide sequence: TGTGCCAGCAGCCCGACAGGCGGGTACGATTCACCCCTCCACTTT.

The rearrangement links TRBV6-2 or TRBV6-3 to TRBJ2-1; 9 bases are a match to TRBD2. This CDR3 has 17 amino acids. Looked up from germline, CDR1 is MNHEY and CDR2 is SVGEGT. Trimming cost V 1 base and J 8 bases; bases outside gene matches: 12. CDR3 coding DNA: TGTGCCAGCAGTTACTGGCTTGGAAGGGGACTAGCTGATGAGCAGTTCTTC. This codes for CASSYWLGRGLADEQFF.

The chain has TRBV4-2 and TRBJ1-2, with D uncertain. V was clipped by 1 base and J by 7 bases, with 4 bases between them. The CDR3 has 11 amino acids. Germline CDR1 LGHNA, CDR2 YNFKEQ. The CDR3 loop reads CASSQASGYTF. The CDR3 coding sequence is TGTGCCAGCAGCCAAGCTTCTGGCTACACCTTC.

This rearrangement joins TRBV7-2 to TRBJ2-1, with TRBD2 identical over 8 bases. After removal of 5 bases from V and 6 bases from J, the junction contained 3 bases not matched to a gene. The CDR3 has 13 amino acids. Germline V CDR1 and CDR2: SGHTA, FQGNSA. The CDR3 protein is CASSAGTSNEQFF. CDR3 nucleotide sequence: TGTGCCAGCAGCGCCGGGACTAGCAATGAGCAGTTCTTC.

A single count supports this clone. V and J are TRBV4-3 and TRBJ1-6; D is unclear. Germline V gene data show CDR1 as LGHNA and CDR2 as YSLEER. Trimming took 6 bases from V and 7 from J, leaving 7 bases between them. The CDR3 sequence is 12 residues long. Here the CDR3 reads CASSRENSPLHF. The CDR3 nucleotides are TGCGCCAGCAGTCGCGAGAATTCACCCCTCCACTTT.